This TCR beta chain was retrieved from a study of CD8 T cells in ankylosing spondylitis. TCRdb called the 5' RACE reads again in MiXCR, with one record for every CDR3 protein. Of about 360,000 distinct CDR3 sequences in the sample, 20% are singletons; the top ten hold around 12%. The source is a male donor with ankylosing spondylitis or in good health (not recorded which). The sequenced sample consisted of blood, either unsorted or a sorted T cell fraction (not recorded which).

The CDR3 reads CASSSGQDETQYF. In DNA, the CDR3 is TGCGCCAGCAGCTCTGGACAGGATGAGACCCAGTACTTC. The V call is TRBV5-1, the J call TRBJ2-5; 7 bases are shared with TRBD1. Per germline, CDR1 SGHRS and CDR2 YFSETQ. The CDR3 sequence is 13 residues long. V lost 3 bases, J lost 5 bases, and 4 bases stayed unmatched.